Here is one T cell receptor beta chain with its context. The time point: patch test 3, about 24 weeks after DPC sensitization. Sample treatment: therapeutic diphenylcyclopropenone sensitization with weekly scalp DPC. This specimen belongs to a study of human T cells and chemical hapten exposure. Study information: The sensitizer, 2% DPC, was used on approximately 2 cm by approximately 2 cm of upper inner arm skin. Patches with 0.01% DPC went on the upper back, and the tests were read at 6 days. Cases of alopecia areata, totalis or universalis occurred in a predominantly female patient group.

Germline V gene sequence: CDR1 SEHNR, CDR2 FQNEAQ (reference sequence). This CDR3 is built from 18 residues. V gave up 2 bases and J gave up 4 bases; unmatched junction bases: 12. TCRdb re-derived calls from the RACE reads in MiXCR, one entry per CDR3 protein. The sample has approximately 80,000 distinct CDR3 sequences, approximately 13% seen once. The receptor was isolated from a woman aged 45 to 65 with alopecia areata. Some clones in this sample may be carry-over from other donors' samples. The chain combines TRBV7-9 with TRBJ2-3; the match to TRBD2 covers 10 bases. The sample here was whole blood, taken in connection with sensitization to the hapten diphenylcyclopropenone (DPC). The DNA for the CDR3 is TGTGCCAGCAGCTTACCTCCAAGGCTAGCGGGAGTTGCAGATACGCAGTATTTT. This gives the protein CASSLPPRLAGVADTQYF.